A selection of T cell receptor beta chains follows, all from one sample in a study of CD8+ T cells in alopecia areata. Generated by immunoSEQ multiplex PCR, the TCRdb table keeps only in-frame clones and is missing some. The table records some 96,000 clones, roughly two thirds of them present only once. The sample was CD8+ T cells sorted from blood, taken at week 4, from a patient treated with tofacitinib. The source of these receptors is a human donor with alopecia areata. Each CDR3 is given without its conserved first and last residue.

ASSVTTLAVYNEQF | 14 | TRBJ2-1 | TRBV9
ASSLGVAAYYEQY | 13 | TRBJ2-7 | TRBV7-9
ASSQDGEGFYGYT | 13 | TRBJ1-2 | TRBV4-3
ASSATNYGYT | 10 | TRBJ1-2 | TRBV9
ASSKRTVFGLTEAF | 14 | TRBJ1-1 | TRBV5-6
ASSAQGSDTEAF | 12 | TRBJ1-1 | TRBV11-2
ASSRRWGYSPLH | 12 | TRBJ1-6 | TRBV4-3
AWSTRTGQPSYEQY | 14 | TRBJ2-7 | TRBV30
ASSVRTGTLAQYGYT | 15 | TRBJ1-2 | TRBV19
ASSYRLYGYT | 10 | TRBJ1-2 | TRBV28
ASSDSTSGYNEQF | 13 | TRBJ2-1 | TRBV6-4
ASSQEQVSYNSPLH | 14 | TRBJ1-6 | TRBV4-3
ASSLGQVQNTEAF | 13 | TRBJ1-1 | TRBV7-8
ASSVGQASVTDTQY | 14 | TRBJ2-3 | TRBV9
ASSFGGGAQETQY | 13 | TRBJ2-5 | TRBV7-3
ASSLDRAYEQY | 11 | TRBJ2-7 | TRBV13
ATSRDRGAGETQY | 13 | TRBJ2-5 | TRBV15
ASSPTRTLYEQY | 12 | TRBJ2-7 | TRBV27
ASSSGGPLLRETQY | 14 | TRBJ2-5 | TRBV5-1
SVDAGVNGYT | 10 | TRBJ1-2 | TRBV29-1
ASSGLAGGPVEQY | 13 | TRBJ2-7 | TRBV7-9
ASSLAREFQETQY | 13 | TRBJ2-5 | TRBV5-6
ASSFGTDYGYT | 11 | TRBJ1-2 | TRBV5-8
ASSHLTGKVELF | 12 | TRBJ2-2 | TRBV7-9
ASSSLRTTTGELF | 13 | TRBJ2-2 | TRBV5-1
ASSAEGGLSYEQY | 13 | TRBJ2-7 | TRBV6-5
ASSEAGRYYEQY | 12 | TRBJ2-7 | TRBV2
ASSYSRTTSTDTQY | 14 | TRBJ2-3 | TRBV6-5
ASSLDRWGTDTQY | 13 | TRBJ2-3 | TRBV5-4
SVEDNYGYT | 9 | TRBJ1-2 | TRBV29-1
ASSSPTGTADTQY | 13 | TRBJ2-3 | TRBV27
ASSLAFNPAGDTQY | 14 | TRBJ2-3 | TRBV7-8
ASTPSGGAGDTQY | 13 | TRBJ2-3 | TRBV7-3
AWSSVTINTGELF | 13 | TRBJ2-2 | TRBV30
ASRPSDMNTEAF | 12 | TRBJ1-1 | TRBV5-1
SGPGQGYEQY | 10 | TRBJ2-7 | TRBV29-1
AWSLGAGANVLT | 12 | TRBJ2-6 | TRBV30
ASSYETNEQF | 10 | TRBJ2-1 | TRBV11-3
ASSPGLAYEQY | 11 | TRBJ2-7 | TRBV4-3
ATSGQTYNEQF | 11 | TRBJ2-1 | TRBV19
ASGATVTDTQY | 11 | TRBJ2-3 | TRBV28
ASSQPGDGLDEQY | 13 | TRBJ2-7 | TRBV14
ASSHHTLGTPNTGELF | 16 | TRBJ2-2 | TRBV4-1
ASSPSGQPDTQY | 12 | TRBJ2-3 | TRBV7-9
ASSLDGPNYGYT | 12 | TRBJ1-2 | TRBV5-1
AINGAGENTEAF | 12 | TRBJ1-1 | TRBV10-3
ASSLGAPNEKLF | 12 | TRBJ1-4 | TRBV27
SAGGALAGINEQF | 13 | TRBJ2-1 | TRBV29-1
ASSDQGATDTQY | 12 | TRBJ2-3 | TRBV6-4
ASSQDSSGGYNEQF | 14 | TRBJ2-1 | TRBV4-3
ATSRDRRDRVEETQY | 15 | TRBJ2-5 | TRBV15
ASSIFPGLAETQETQY | 16 | TRBJ2-5 | TRBV19
ASSLDIGRYTEAF | 13 | TRBJ1-1 | TRBV27
ASSQEGHVGYT | 11 | TRBJ1-2 | TRBV4-2
ASSPLSSTSTDTQY | 14 | TRBJ2-3 | TRBV28
AWTGLDTQY | 9 | TRBJ2-3 | TRBV30
AWSAGTGGYEQY | 12 | TRBJ2-7 | TRBV30
ASSVGGRGVNQPQH | 14 | TRBJ1-5 | TRBV2